This TCR beta chain appears in the sequencing data of a study of blood T cell repertoires in COVID-19. Overall study context: COVID-19 samples, acute and convalescent, were from the United States, Italy and Spain.

Participants were placed into cohorts based on the clinical history they reported. The data were produced by immunoSEQ multiplex PCR, yet TCRdb's version contains in-frame clones alone and is incomplete. In the table there are 250,000 to 400,000 clones, 85% of which are singletons. V lost 7 bases and J 2 bases, leaving 15 bases between the germline ends. CDR3 size: 14 residues. CDR1 and CDR2 from the germline V gene are MDHEN and SYDVKM. The receptor comes from a woman in her twenties or thirties who had been exposed to COVID-19. The rearrangement uses TRBV28 and TRBJ2-7; no clear D. Sequenced material: PBMCs or T cells enriched from blood (not recorded which). The CDR3, as DNA: TGTGCCAGCATTTCCAGGTTAGACCCCTACGAGCAGTACTTC. This encodes CASISRLDPYEQYF.